These T cell receptor beta chains were read from a single sample in a study of CD8 T cells in Susac syndrome. TCRdb analysed the immunoSEQ multiplex PCR reads with MiXCR anew, one entry per CDR3 protein. The table lists about 150,000 distinct CDR3 sequences, 90% to 96% of them singletons. The specimen sequenced was CD4+ T cells from PBMCs. The origin of the receptors is a human donor with Susac syndrome. CDR3s include the opening cysteine and the closing phenylalanine or tryptophan. A D gene is named only where the DNA matches it firmly. Clone size is given for some rows only: seen once, a few or many times, or a class if the clone is expanded.

cdr3_aa: CASSFGGNYGYTF; cdr3_nt: TGTGCCAGCAGTTTCGGGGGAAACTATGGCTACACCTTC; clone_size: NA; d_call: NA; v_call: TRBV28; j_call: TRBJ1-2
cdr3_aa: CSVDGGSRNTIYF; cdr3_nt: TGCAGCGTTGATGGGGGGTCCAGAAACACCATATATTTT; clone_size: NA; d_call: NA; v_call: TRBV29-1; j_call: TRBJ1-3
cdr3_aa: CASSPPEGGLRSNQPQHF; cdr3_nt: TGTGCCAGCTCACCACCGGAGGGTGGCCTTCGGAGCAATCAGCCCCAGCATTTT; clone_size: NA; d_call: NA; v_call: TRBV18; j_call: TRBJ1-5
cdr3_aa: CSSSEGRADTQYF; cdr3_nt: TGCAGCTCCTCGGAGGGGAGGGCAGATACGCAGTATTTT; clone_size: NA; d_call: TRBD2; v_call: TRBV29-1; j_call: TRBJ2-3
cdr3_aa: CSATQGAFYSNQPQHF; cdr3_nt: TGCAGTGCTACACAGGGCGCCTTCTATAGCAATCAGCCCCAGCATTTT; clone_size: NA; d_call: NA; v_call: TRBV20-1; j_call: TRBJ1-5
cdr3_aa: CIPGQGYKGNTGELFF; cdr3_nt: TGCATCCCTGGACAGGGGTATAAGGGGAACACCGGGGAGCTGTTTTTT; clone_size: once; d_call: TRBD1; v_call: TRBV29-1; j_call: TRBJ2-2
cdr3_aa: CASSPGLAGASTDTQYF; cdr3_nt: TGTGCCAGCTCACCGGGACTAGCGGGGGCAAGCACAGATACGCAGTATTTT; clone_size: once; d_call: TRBD2; v_call: TRBV18; j_call: TRBJ2-3
cdr3_aa: CASSAPGLVNNEQFF; cdr3_nt: TGTGCCAGCAGCGCACCGGGACTAGTCAATAATGAGCAGTTCTTC; clone_size: NA; d_call: TRBD2; v_call: TRBV14; j_call: TRBJ2-1
cdr3_aa: CASSSGWPGESYEQYF; cdr3_nt: TGTGCCAGCAGCTCGGGGTGGCCGGGAGAGTCCTACGAGCAGTACTTC; clone_size: NA; d_call: NA; v_call: TRBV7-8; j_call: TRBJ2-7
cdr3_aa: CSARVLGGGGTDTQYF; cdr3_nt: TGCAGTGCTAGAGTCCTGGGGGGAGGGGGCACAGATACGCAGTATTTT; clone_size: NA; d_call: TRBD2; v_call: TRBV20-1; j_call: TRBJ2-3
cdr3_aa: CASRQTGLTTNEQFF; cdr3_nt: TGCGCCAGCAGACAAACGGGACTAACCACAAATGAGCAGTTCTTC; clone_size: NA; d_call: TRBD2; v_call: TRBV5-1; j_call: TRBJ2-1
cdr3_aa: CASSQETRGTYGYTF; cdr3_nt: TGCGCCAGCAGCCAAGAGACTAGGGGGACCTATGGCTACACCTTC; clone_size: NA; d_call: NA; v_call: TRBV4-1; j_call: TRBJ1-2
cdr3_aa: CSVRITSGYNEQFF; cdr3_nt: TGCAGCGTTCGAATTACTAGCGGGTACAATGAGCAGTTCTTC; clone_size: NA; d_call: TRBD2; v_call: TRBV29-1; j_call: TRBJ2-1
cdr3_aa: CSVGTSGNTGELFF; cdr3_nt: TGCAGCGTTGGGACTAGCGGGAACACCGGGGAGCTGTTTTTT; clone_size: NA; d_call: TRBD2; v_call: TRBV29-1; j_call: TRBJ2-2
cdr3_aa: CSAAQVSYEQYF; cdr3_nt: TGCAGTGCGGCGCAGGTCTCCTACGAGCAGTACTTC; clone_size: NA; d_call: NA; v_call: TRBV20-1; j_call: TRBJ2-7
cdr3_aa: CASSFEVNTEAFF; cdr3_nt: TGTGCCAGCAGTTTCGAGGTGAACACTGAAGCTTTCTTT; clone_size: NA; d_call: NA; v_call: TRBV12-3/TRBV12-4; j_call: TRBJ1-1
cdr3_aa: CSAIYTWGNTEAFF; cdr3_nt: TGCAGTGCTATATACACCTGGGGGAACACTGAAGCTTTCTTT; clone_size: NA; d_call: NA; v_call: TRBV20-1; j_call: TRBJ1-1
cdr3_aa: CASRPTGGLNEQYF; cdr3_nt: TGTGCCAGCAGACCTACAGGGGGCCTGAACGAGCAGTACTTC; clone_size: once; d_call: TRBD1; v_call: TRBV5-4; j_call: TRBJ2-7
cdr3_aa: CSASADVVYEQYF; cdr3_nt: TGCAGTGCCTCGGCGGACGTCGTTTACGAGCAGTACTTC; clone_size: NA; d_call: NA; v_call: TRBV20-1; j_call: TRBJ2-7
cdr3_aa: CASSVAAILTGELFF; cdr3_nt: TGTGCCAGCAGCGTAGCGGCCATACTCACCGGGGAGCTGTTTTTT; clone_size: NA; d_call: NA; v_call: TRBV9; j_call: TRBJ2-2